This passage covers 22 T cell receptor beta chains from one sample sequenced in a study of tumor-infiltrating T cells and Merkel cell polyomavirus. Whole-study context: The T cells studied were CD8+ and recognized the Merkel cell polyomavirus KLL epitope.

Generated by immunoSEQ multiplex PCR, the TCRdb table keeps only in-frame clones and is missing some. The profile covers around 25,000 clones, with nearly 90% appearing a single time and more than 2.5% taken by the ten largest. Every patient's tumor was robustly positive for Merkel cell polyomavirus Large T antigen on immunohistochemistry. Sequencing used lymph node tissue. The receptors were sampled from a man over 45 with Merkel cell carcinoma.

The chain links TRBV7-3 to TRBJ2-7, with 9 bases matching TRBD2. In germline, CDR1 is SGHTA, CDR2 FQGTGA. CDR3 length: 15 amino acids. V lost 2 bases and J lost 0; bases outside the gene matches: 2. CDR3 region: CASSLGGGDSYEQYF. The CDR3 DNA follows: TGTGCCAGCAGCTTAGGCGGGGGGGACTCCTACGAGCAGTACTTC.

The J gene is TRBJ1-5, the V gene TRBV30; TRBD1 might be the D (5 bases). CDR1 is GTSNPN, CDR2 SVGIG, per germline (reference sequence). This CDR3 comprises 13 residues. The CDR3 reads CGVSSGEDQPQHF. The CDR3 DNA reads as TGTGGAGTGTCGTCGGGGGAGGACCAGCCCCAGCATTTT.

The table lists this clone with a count of one. The V call is TRBV4-2, the J call TRBJ2-5; TRBD2 matches at 9 bases. Losses at the gene ends were 0 bases for V and 4 bases for J; bases not matched to a gene: 9. In germline, CDR1 is LGHNA, CDR2 YNFKEQ. The CDR3 has 17 residues. This CDR3 is CASSQDWGGGASETQYF. The DNA for the CDR3 is TGTGCCAGCAGCCAAGATTGGGGCGGGGGGGCGTCAGAGACCCAGTACTTC.

The chain uses TRBV7-9 and TRBJ2-1; TRBD2 is a possible D gene (6 bases). The CDR3 contains 9 residues. Per the germline V gene, CDR1 is SEHNR and CDR2 is FQNEAQ (reference sequence). The V end was cut by 11 bases, the J end by 13 bases, with 12 bases between. This chain's CDR3 is CAAGNSQFF. The CDR3 DNA is TGTGCCGCGGGGAATTCTCAGTTCTTC.

J is TRBJ1-2 and V is TRBV27; 9 nucleotides align to TRBD1. Per the germline V gene, CDR1 is MNHEY and CDR2 is SMNVEV (reference sequence). The V gene end was trimmed by 9 bases and the J gene end by 8 bases; junction bases not matched to a gene: 7. The CDR3 sequence is 12 residues long. CDR3 sequence: CARTGGGCGYTF. CDR3 in DNA: TGTGCCAGGACAGGGGGAGGATGCGGCTACACCTTC.

This clone was observed once. The chain joins TRBV7-2 to TRBJ2-5; weak D call: TRBD2 (5 bases). The CDR3 is 15 residues long. Germline lookup yields CDR1 SGHTA and CDR2 FQGNSA. Trimming pared 4 bases from V and 2 bases from J, leaving 14 bases between. In DNA form, the CDR3 reads TGTGCCAGCAGCTCCCCCAAGGGAGTACAAGAGACCCAGTACTTC. Translation gives CASSSPKGVQETQYF.

This clone was seen just once. The chain employs TRBV6-5 and TRBJ2-3, with 7 positions matching TRBD1. Losses at the gene ends were 10 bases for V and 4 bases for J; bases not matched to a gene: 5. This CDR3 comprises 12 residues. Germline loops: CDR1 MNHEY, CDR2 SVGAGI. The CDR3 sequence: CATGRGPDTQYF. CDR3 nucleotides: TGTGCCACCGGTAGGGGGCCAGATACGCAGTATTTT.

The V gene is TRBV5-1, the J gene TRBJ2-2, with TRBD1 matching 9 bases. J lost 8 bases, V lost 6 bases, and 8 bases had no gene match. Germline V CDR1 and CDR2: SGHRS, YFSETQ. This CDR3 is built from 14 residues. CDR3 loop: CASKKQGATGELFF. In DNA, the CDR3 is TGCGCCAGCAAGAAACAGGGGGCCACTGGGGAGCTGTTTTTT. Full variable domain (outside the CDR3, taken from reference TRBV5-1 and TRBJ2-2): KAGVTQTPRYLIKTRGQQVTLSCSPISGHRSVSWYQQTPGQGLQFLFEYFSETQRNKGNFPGRFSGRQFSNSRSEMNVSTLELGDSALYLCASKKQGATGELFFGEGSRLTVL.

The rearrangement joins TRBV21-1 to TRBJ1-1. TRBV21-1 is reported as a pseudogene. The CDR3 covers 17 residues. The DNA for the CDR3 is TGTGCCAGCAGCAAAGATTGGGGGGGCGCGAATGGCACTGAAGCTTTCTTT. Translating gives CASSKDWGGANGTEAFF.

V is TRBV7-9 and J is TRBJ1-3; tentative D call: TRBD1 (5 bases). The CDR3 runs to 14 residues. Germline values: CDR1 SEHNR, CDR2 FQNEAQ (reference sequence). Trimming pared 3 bases from V and 0 bases from J, leaving 6 bases between. Here the CDR3 reads CASSLGRSGNTIYF. The CDR3 nucleotides are TGTGCCAGCAGCTTGGGGCGCTCTGGAAACACCATATATTTT. Full variable domain (remainder filled in from reference TRBV7-9 and TRBJ1-3): DTGVSQNPRHKITKRGQNVTFRCDPISEHNRLYWYRQTLGQGPEFLTYFQNEAQLEKSRLLSDRFSAERPKGSFSTLEIQRTEQGDSAMYLCASSLGRSGNTIYFGEGSWLTVV.

The chain joins TRBV7-8 to TRBJ2-3, with a weak D call TRBD1 (7 bases). The V gene lost 6 bases and the J gene lost 2 bases, with 12 bases spanning the gap. This CDR3 is built from 14 residues. Germline values: CDR1 SGHVS, CDR2 FQNEAQ. DNA of the CDR3: TGTGCCAGCAGGGGGGGACAGTTCACAGATACGCAGTATTTT. The encoded protein is CASRGGQFTDTQYF.

Judged by abundance, this clone is medium-sized. At one end, the junction sequence differs from germline, possibly due to a read error. This chain connects TRBV6-6 to TRBJ1-2; tentative D call: TRBD1 (6 bases). The CDR3 is made up of 11 amino acids. Germline V CDR1 and CDR2: MNHNY, SVGAGI (reference sequence). CDR3 region: CASSSPGHLSF. In DNA form, the CDR3 reads TGTGCCAGCAGTTCCCCGGGACACCTCTCCTTC.

The chain couples TRBV5-4 to TRBJ1-1, with D unresolved. V was clipped by 0 bases and J by 9 bases, with 15 bases between them. Germline V gene lookup returns CDR1 SGHNT and CDR2 YYREEE (reference sequence). This CDR3 comprises 14 residues. CDR3 DNA: TGTGCCAGCAGCTTGGCCGAGCGGCCGCGTAAAGCTTTCTTT. This codes for CASSLAERPRKAFF.

V gene TRBV30 combines with J gene TRBJ1-2, with D perhaps matching TRBD1 (5 bases). The CDR3 covers 13 residues. Germline-derived CDR1 and CDR2 are GTSNPN and SVGIG (reference sequence). CDR3 sequence reads: CGVLRSGSYGYTF. Written as DNA, the CDR3 is TGTGGAGTATTACGGTCAGGGTCCTATGGCTACACCTTC. Full variable domain (remainder filled in from reference TRBV30 and TRBJ1-2): SQTIHQWPATLVQPVGSPLSLECTVEGTSNPNLYWYRQAAGRGLQLLFYSVGIGQISSEVPQNLSASRPQDRQFILSSKKLLLSDSGFYLCGVLRSGSYGYTFGSGTRLTVV.

The rearrangement uses TRBV19 and TRBJ2-5, with a possible D match to TRBD1 (6 bases). The CDR3 is 14 amino acids. Germline V lookup: CDR1 LNHDA, CDR2 SQIVND (reference sequence). The V end was cut by 4 bases, the J end by 4 bases, with 13 bases between. This CDR3 reads CASSNRVVGETQYF. CDR3 sequence (DNA): TGTGCCAGTAGTAACAGGGTGGTTGGAGAGACCCAGTACTTC.

The J gene is TRBJ2-7, the V gene TRBV7-3, with TRBD1 matching 9 bases. Germline V gives CDR1 SGHTA, CDR2 FQGTGA. The CDR3 is 13 amino acids. With V trimmed by 5 bases and J by 4 bases, 3 bases remained unmatched. CDR3 amino acids: CASSPGTGYEQYF. The DNA of the CDR3 is TGTGCCAGCAGCCCCGGGACAGGGTACGAGCAGTACTTC.

This clone was found once. This chain connects TRBV28 to TRBJ2-7; D remains unclear. The germline V and J ends were trimmed by 6 bases and 1 base, with 4 bases remaining between them. CDR3 length equals 11 residues. CDR1 is MDHEN, CDR2 SYDVKM, per germline. The CDR3 protein is CASSQSYEQYF. CDR3 bases: TGTGCCAGCAGCCAATCCTACGAGCAGTACTTC.

V usage is TRBV7-9 and J usage is TRBJ2-3, with a weak D call TRBD1 (5 bases). Trimming took 1 base from V and 4 from J, leaving 12 bases between them. The CDR3 spans 15 residues. The germline gives CDR1 SEHNR, CDR2 FQNEAQ (reference sequence). CDR3 bases: TGTGCCAGCAGCTTAGGGGGCAGGGCGGCAGATACGCAGTATTTT. Translation: CASSLGGRAADTQYF.

The rearrangement uses TRBV10-2 and TRBJ1-2, with 9 bases aligning to TRBD1. The germline CDR1 and CDR2 sequences are WSHSY and SAAADI. After removal of 8 bases from V and 3 bases from J, the junction contained 7 bases not matched to a gene. The CDR3 is made up of 14 amino acids. The CDR3 nucleotides read TGCGCCAGCCGGGAAACAGGGGGCCACTATGGCTACACCTTC. Its translation: CASRETGGHYGYTF.

The CDR3: CASRDRANRAGYTF. CDR3 DNA sequence: TGTGCCAGTAGGGACAGGGCGAATAGGGCTGGCTACACCTTC. V and J are TRBV19 and TRBJ1-2; 8 bases match TRBD1. CDR3 length equals 14 residues. Germline lookup yields CDR1 LNHDA and CDR2 SQIVND (reference sequence). Unmatched junction bases numbered 10, after V lost 6 bases and J lost 7 bases.

This clone has more than one count but fewer than ten. The chain is built from TRBV9 and TRBJ1-6; TRBD1 matches at 7 bases. This CDR3 is 17 amino acids long. V was pared by 4 bases and J by 6 bases, with 13 bases of the junction left unmatched. Germline V gives CDR1 SGDLS, CDR2 YYNGEE. The CDR3, as DNA: TGTGCCAGCAGCACCTCCGGAGGAGGGGGCCTTAATTCACCCCTCCACTTT. Translating gives CASSTSGGGGLNSPLHF.

V and J are TRBV2 and TRBJ2-7; no clear D gene. The CDR3 runs 16 residues. Trimming removed 1 base from V and 5 bases from J, with 18 bases in between. Per germline, CDR1 SNHLY and CDR2 FYNNEI. CDR3 nucleotide sequence: TGTGCCAGCAGTGAAGGCCCCGGGTATCCCCCCGACGAGCAGTACTTC. As protein: CASSEGPGYPPDEQYF.